A selection of T cell receptor beta chains follows, all from one sample in a study of technical replicates of blood from several donors. Assay used: immunoSEQ multiplex PCR; TCRdb lists only in-frame clones, some missing. The data contain roughly 60,000 clones, approximately 87% of them singletons. Sample: PBMCs. These receptors were obtained from a human donor in good health. Some clones in this sample may be carry-over from other donors' samples. CDR3s include the opening cysteine and the closing phenylalanine or tryptophan. Each record gives: J gene, D gene, V gene, clone size, CDR3 protein, CDR3 DNA. The D gene is left open where the match is weak. Only some rows state a clone size, as once, few, many or a class for expanded clones.

J: TRBJ2-1
D: TRBD2
V: TRBV7-9
size: -
CDR3: CASSEGLAYYNEQFF
DNA: TGTGCCAGCAGCGAGGGACTAGCGTACTACAATGAGCAGTTCTTC

J: TRBJ1-3
D: -
V: TRBV4-3
size: -
CDR3: CASSLGQGSGNTIYF
DNA: TGCGCCAGCAGCCTTGGTCAGGGGTCTGGAAACACCATATATTTT

J: TRBJ2-7
D: -
V: TRBV6-6
size: -
CDR3: CASSYSAEYEQYF
DNA: TGTGCCAGCAGTTACTCGGCGGAATACGAGCAGTACTTC

J: TRBJ1-5
D: -
V: TRBV6-5
size: -
CDR3: CASSYKGKEGNQPQHF
DNA: TGTGCCAGCAGTTACAAGGGGAAAGAGGGCAATCAGCCCCAGCATTTT

J: TRBJ2-7
D: TRBD2
V: TRBV11-2
size: -
CDR3: CASSLVAGPSKVYEQYF
DNA: TGTGCCAGCAGCTTAGTAGCGGGGCCCTCTAAAGTCTACGAGCAGTACTTC

J: TRBJ2-3
D: TRBD2
V: TRBV30
size: -
CDR3: CAWSRGLAGGRAFTDTQYF
DNA: TGTGCCTGGAGTCGGGGACTAGCGGGGGGGCGCGCGTTCACAGATACGCAGTATTTT

J: TRBJ2-7
D: -
V: TRBV4-3
size: few
CDR3: CASSQVIGYEQYF
DNA: TGCGCCAGCAGCCAGGTCATCGGCTACGAGCAGTACTTC

J: TRBJ2-1
D: -
V: TRBV5-6
size: -
CDR3: CASSLRGYSYNEQFF
DNA: TGTGCCAGCAGCCTCAGGGGTTATTCCTACAATGAGCAGTTCTTC

J: TRBJ2-1
D: TRBD2
V: TRBV6-1
size: many
CDR3: CASSEGLAGGGEQFF
DNA: TGTGCCAGCAGTGAGGGGCTAGCGGGTGGCGGGGAGCAGTTCTTC

J: TRBJ1-5
D: -
V: TRBV19
size: -
CDR3: CASSREGWMDSNQPQHF
DNA: TGTGCCAGTAGCCGAGAGGGATGGATGGACAGCAATCAGCCCCAGCATTTT

J: TRBJ1-3
D: TRBD1
V: TRBV5-1
size: -
CDR3: CASSLAWQGAGNTIYF
DNA: TGCGCCAGCAGCTTGGCCTGGCAGGGGGCTGGAAACACCATATATTTT

J: TRBJ2-2
D: TRBD1
V: TRBV7-3
size: -
CDR3: CASSLTRDRGLTGELFF
DNA: TGTGCCAGCAGCTTGACCCGGGACAGGGGCTTGACCGGGGAGCTGTTTTTT

J: TRBJ2-3
D: TRBD2
V: TRBV15
size: -
CDR3: CATDLAGGLTDTQYF
DNA: TGTGCCACCGACCTCGCGGGGGGACTCACAGATACGCAGTATTTT

J: TRBJ2-3
D: -
V: TRBV6-5
size: -
CDR3: CASSRGRSDTQYF
DNA: TGTGCCAGCAGTAGGGGTCGTTCAGATACGCAGTATTTT

J: TRBJ2-7
D: TRBD2
V: TRBV5-4
size: -
CDR3: CASSWGGDYREQYF
DNA: TGTGCCAGCAGCTGGGGGGGGGACTACCGCGAGCAGTACTTC

J: TRBJ2-4
D: TRBD2
V: TRBV7-9
size: few
CDR3: CASSPGLAGGPDKNIQYF
DNA: TGTGCCAGCAGCCCAGGACTAGCGGGGGGGCCGGACAAAAACATTCAGTACTTC